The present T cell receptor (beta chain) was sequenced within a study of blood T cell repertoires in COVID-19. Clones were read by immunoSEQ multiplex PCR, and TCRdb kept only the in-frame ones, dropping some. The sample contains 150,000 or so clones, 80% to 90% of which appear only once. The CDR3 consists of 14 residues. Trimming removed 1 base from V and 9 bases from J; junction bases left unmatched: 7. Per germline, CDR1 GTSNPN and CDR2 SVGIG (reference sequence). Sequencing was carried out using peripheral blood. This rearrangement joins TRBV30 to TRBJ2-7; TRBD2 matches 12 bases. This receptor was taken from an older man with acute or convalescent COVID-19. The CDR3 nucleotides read TGTGCCTGGAGTGGCGGGACTAGCGGGCTCCGGCAGTACTTC. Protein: CAWSGGTSGLRQYF. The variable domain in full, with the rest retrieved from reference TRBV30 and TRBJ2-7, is SQTIHQWPATLVQPVGSPLSLECTVEGTSNPNLYWYRQAAGRGLQLLFYSVGIGQISSEVPQNLSASRPQDRQFILSSKKLLLSDSGFYLCAWSGGTSGLRQYFGPGTRLTVT.